This T cell receptor (beta chain) was captured in a study of shared clonotypes between healthy human individuals. Study outcomes and limitations: Memory subsets generally showed smaller estimated richness than naive subsets did. Blood was the sole source, and tissue repertoires probably differ. Generation probability values for non-shared clonotypes were lower than those for clonotypes shared by all four donors.

The study enrolled healthy HIV-negative adults without recent acute infections or vaccinations as donors. Germline V gives CDR1 SGHAT, CDR2 FQDESV (reference sequence). Between the trimmed V and J ends, which lost 5 bases and 0 bases, there was a span of 13 bases. This CDR3 comprises 15 residues. Clones were read by immunoSEQ multiplex PCR, and TCRdb kept only the in-frame ones, dropping some. The sample holds about 690,000 clones; about 92% are singletons and the top ten take 34%. On this clone: Its cognate antigen is unknown.

V is TRBV11-1 and J is TRBJ1-1, with D uncertain. This TCR was recovered from a man between 18 and 35 years old in good health. Some clones in this sample may be carry-over from other donors' samples. Sequencing input: memory CD8+ T cells from PBMCs. Subset specified: CD45RO+ cells pooled with CCR7-negative TemRA cells. CDR3 in DNA: TGTGCCAGCAGCATACGAGGACGGATGAACACTGAAGCTTTCTTT. Translation gives CASSIRGRMNTEAFF.